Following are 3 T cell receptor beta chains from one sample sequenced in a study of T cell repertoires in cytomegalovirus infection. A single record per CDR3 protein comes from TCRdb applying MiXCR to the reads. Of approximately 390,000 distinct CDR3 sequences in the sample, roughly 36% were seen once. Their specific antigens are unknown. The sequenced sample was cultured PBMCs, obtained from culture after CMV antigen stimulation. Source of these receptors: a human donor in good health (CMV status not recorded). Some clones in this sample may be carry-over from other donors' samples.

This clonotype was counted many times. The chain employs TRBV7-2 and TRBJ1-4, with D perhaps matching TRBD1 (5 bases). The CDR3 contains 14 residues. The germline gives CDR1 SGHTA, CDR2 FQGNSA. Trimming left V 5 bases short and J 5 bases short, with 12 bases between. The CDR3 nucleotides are TGTGCCAGCAGCCAGACAGTCCAAAATGAAAAACTGTTTTTT. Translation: CASSQTVQNEKLFF.

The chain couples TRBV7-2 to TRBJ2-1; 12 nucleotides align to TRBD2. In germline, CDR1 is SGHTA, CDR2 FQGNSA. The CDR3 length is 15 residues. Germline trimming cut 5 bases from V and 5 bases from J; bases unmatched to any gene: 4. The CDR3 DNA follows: TGTGCCAGCAGCGCACGGACTAGCGGGAACAATGAGCAGTTCTTC. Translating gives CASSARTSGNNEQFF.

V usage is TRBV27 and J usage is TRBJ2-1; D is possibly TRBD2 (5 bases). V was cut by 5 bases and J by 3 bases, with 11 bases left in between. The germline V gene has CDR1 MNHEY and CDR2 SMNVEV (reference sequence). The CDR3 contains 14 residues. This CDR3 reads CASSLTGYYNEQFF. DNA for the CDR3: TGTGCCAGCAGTCTGACGGGGTACTACAATGAGCAGTTCTTC.